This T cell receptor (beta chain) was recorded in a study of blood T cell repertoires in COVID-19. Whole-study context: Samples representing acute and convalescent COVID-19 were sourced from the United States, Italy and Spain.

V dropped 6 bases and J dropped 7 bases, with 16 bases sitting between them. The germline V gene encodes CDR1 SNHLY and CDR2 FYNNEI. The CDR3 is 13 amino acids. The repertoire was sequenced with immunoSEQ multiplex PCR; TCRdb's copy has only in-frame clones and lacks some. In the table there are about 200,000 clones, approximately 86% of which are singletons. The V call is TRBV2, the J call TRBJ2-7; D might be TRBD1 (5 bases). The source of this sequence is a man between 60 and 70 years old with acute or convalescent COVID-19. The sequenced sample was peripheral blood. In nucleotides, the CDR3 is TGTGCCAGCAGAGCTACAGGCGCCTGGGAGCAGTACTTC. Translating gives CASRATGAWEQYF.